These T cell receptor beta chains were read from a single sample in a study of T cell repertoires in aging, cancer and after chemotherapy. TCRdb independently ran MiXCR on the multiplex PCR reads; one entry per CDR3 protein. The top ten clones hold 1.5% to 2% of a sample with 10,000 to 12,000 distinct CDR3 sequences, more than 20% of them seen once. Sequences were obtained from blood. All receptors derive from a human donor in good health. Both conserved end residues are part of each CDR3. Fields, in order: V gene, J gene, clone size, D gene, CDR3 DNA, CDR3 protein. A D gene is named only where the DNA matches it firmly. Some rows mark clone size as missing; the rest say once, few, many or name a class of expanded clone.

v_call: TRBV10-3
j_call: TRBJ2-1
clone_size: few
d_call: TRBD2
cdr3_nt: TGTGCCATCAGTGAGTCGGAGGCTAGCGGGGACCACAATGAGCAGTTCTTC
cdr3_aa: CAISESEASGDHNEQFF

v_call: TRBV7-9
j_call: TRBJ1-5
clone_size: -
d_call: -
cdr3_nt: TGTGCCAGCAGCTCAGGGAGGTTAGGCAGCAATCAGCCCCAGCATTTT
cdr3_aa: CASSSGRLGSNQPQHF

v_call: TRBV5-6
j_call: TRBJ2-7
clone_size: few
d_call: TRBD1
cdr3_nt: TGTGCCAGCAGCGAACAGGGGTTCTCCTACGAGCAGTACTTC
cdr3_aa: CASSEQGFSYEQYF

v_call: TRBV11-2
j_call: TRBJ2-1
clone_size: -
d_call: TRBD2
cdr3_nt: TGTGCCAGCAGCTACGGGACTAGCGGGGTAAATGAGCAGTTCTTC
cdr3_aa: CASSYGTSGVNEQFF

v_call: TRBV7-3
j_call: TRBJ2-3
clone_size: -
d_call: TRBD2
cdr3_nt: TGTGCCAGCAGCTTAATCCCAGCGGGGGGGACAGATACGCAGTATTTT
cdr3_aa: CASSLIPAGGTDTQYF

v_call: TRBV12-3/TRBV12-4
j_call: TRBJ2-7
clone_size: medium-sized
d_call: -
cdr3_nt: TGTGCCAGCAGCCCAGACGGGGGCTACGAGCAGTACTTC
cdr3_aa: CASSPDGGYEQYF

v_call: TRBV6-2/TRBV6-3
j_call: TRBJ2-7
clone_size: -
d_call: TRBD1
cdr3_nt: TGTGCCAGCAGTTATAGTCCCCCTGGACAGGGAATCCACGAGCAGTACTTC
cdr3_aa: CASSYSPPGQGIHEQYF

v_call: TRBV20-1
j_call: TRBJ2-5
clone_size: -
d_call: TRBD2
cdr3_nt: TGCAGTGCTAGTCGCCGGACTAGCGGGGGGGACCAAGAGACCCAGTACTTC
cdr3_aa: CSASRRTSGGDQETQYF

v_call: TRBV7-9
j_call: TRBJ2-5
clone_size: -
d_call: -
cdr3_nt: TGTGCCAGCAGCTTAGGGAACACGGGGGAAGAGACCCAGTACTTC
cdr3_aa: CASSLGNTGEETQYF

v_call: TRBV20-1
j_call: TRBJ1-5
clone_size: -
d_call: -
cdr3_nt: TGCAGTGCCCTGACGGGCATAAAACAGCCCCAGCATTTT
cdr3_aa: CSALTGIKQPQHF